This T cell receptor (beta chain) was identified during a study of blood T cell repertoires in COVID-19. Study as a whole: Some COVID-19 samples were acute and others convalescent; all came from the United States, Italy and Spain. PBMCs, B-cell-depleted T cells, or T cells were the source of the cDNA or gDNA that made up the material.

As processed by the authors: Counts of nucleated cells, estimated from reference gene primer amplification, were obtained. Assay: immunoSEQ multiplex PCR; the TCRdb copy retains only in-frame clones and omits some. V, J and clone size derive from that table, while D and trimming were established from the DNA sequence. The sample carries hundreds of thousands of clones, 75% to 90% recorded once. V lost 0 bases and J lost 10, with 11 bases in between. The CDR3 contains 13 residues. Germline values: CDR1 MRHNA, CDR2 SNTAGT. The receptor was derived from a woman aged 55-69 years with acute or convalescent COVID-19. The sample taken for sequencing was peripheral blood. The genes are TRBV6-4 and TRBJ2-3; D is uncertain. The CDR3 nucleotides are TGTGCCAGCAGTGACTCGAACTCCCTTCCGCAGTATTTT. This encodes CASSDSNSLPQYF.